The rows below give T cell receptor beta chains drawn from one sample of a study of blood T cell repertoires in COVID-19. Measured with immunoSEQ multiplex PCR; TCRdb has only the in-frame clones, and not every one. The table shows around 150,000 clones, with about 85% occurring only once. The sample was peripheral blood. The receptors were sampled from a human donor with acute or convalescent COVID-19. The donor label of this sample is uncertain. Both conserved end residues are part of each CDR3. The D gene is left open where the match is weak. Clone size appears in some rows only: once, few, many, or a class for an expanded clone.

j_call v_call d_call clone_size cdr3_aa cdr3_nt
TRBJ1-6 TRBV6-5 . . CASSPGVTYNSPLHF TGTGCCAGCAGTCCCGGGGTCACCTATAATTCACCCCTCCACTTT
TRBJ2-1 TRBV5-1 TRBD2 . CASSVRGGPDEQFF TGCGCCAGCAGCGTCCGGGGGGGCCCCGATGAGCAGTTCTTC
TRBJ2-5 TRBV29-1 TRBD1 . CSVEDNRGLGETQYF TGCAGCGTTGAAGATAACAGGGGGCTGGGGGAGACCCAGTACTTC
TRBJ1-2 TRBV27 TRBD1 few CASSPHRDRAGYGYTF TGTGCCAGCAGCCCCCACCGGGACAGGGCGGGCTATGGCTACACCTTC
TRBJ1-1 TRBV7-2 . . CASSPTPPHFRGANTEAFF TGTGCCAGCAGCCCCACTCCCCCCCATTTTCGGGGGGCAAACACTGAAGCTTTCTTT
TRBJ2-1 TRBV29-1 TRBD1 few CSGQQGISYNEQFF TGCAGCGGGCAACAGGGGATCTCCTACAATGAGCAGTTCTTC
TRBJ1-2 TRBV9 . . CASSVDRNYGYTF TGTGCCAGCAGCGTCGACAGAAACTATGGCTACACCTTC
TRBJ2-3 TRBV5-1 . . CASSLGTDSTDTQYF TGCGCCAGCAGCTTGGGAACAGATAGCACAGATACGCAGTATTTT
TRBJ1-4 TRBV27 . . CASTHRYGTNEKLFF TGTGCCAGCACCCATCGGTACGGTACTAATGAAAAACTGTTTTTT
TRBJ2-5 TRBV11-2 . . CASSSTSGTPTSQYF TGTGCCAGCAGCTCGACCTCCGGGACACCCACATCCCAGTACTTC
TRBJ1-1 TRBV6-5 TRBD1 . CASGGQTNTEAFF TGTGCCAGCGGGGGACAGACGAACACTGAAGCTTTCTTT
TRBJ2-1 TRBV10-2 TRBD1 . CASSELTGKNEQFF TGCGCCAGCAGTGAGTTGACAGGGAAGAATGAGCAGTTCTTC
TRBJ1-1 TRBV28 TRBD1 . CASSFPLSSGTGVNTEAFF TGTGCCAGCAGTTTTCCCCTCTCTTCCGGGACAGGGGTGAACACTGAAGCTTTCTTT
TRBJ1-2 TRBV29-1 . . CSVGQFPSYTF TGCAGCGTTGGACAGTTTCCTAGTTACACCTTC
TRBJ2-2 TRBV7-3 TRBD2 few CASSPSSGFTGELFF TGTGCCAGCAGCCCTTCTAGCGGGTTCACCGGGGAGCTGTTTTTT
TRBJ2-1 TRBV21-1 . . CASSKLRGPFNEQFF TGTGCCAGCAGCAAATTACGTGGGCCTTTCAATGAGCAGTTCTTC
TRBJ1-5 TRBV6-5 . . CASSPFLRADQPQHF TGTGCCAGCAGTCCCTTTCTCAGGGCAGATCAGCCCCAGCATTTT
TRBJ1-2 TRBV13 . . CASSPGGGRPFPYGYTF TGTGCCAGCAGCCCTGGGGGAGGGCGGCCTTTCCCGTATGGCTACACCTTC
TRBJ1-2 TRBV2 TRBD1 . CASSGYSWGRGRELNYGYTF TGTGCCAGCAGTGGCTACTCCTGGGGCAGGGGGCGCGAGTTGAACTATGGCTACACCTTC
TRBJ1-2 TRBV5-5 TRBD1 . CASSSQGGGYGYTF TGTGCCAGCAGCTCGCAGGGGGGAGGCTATGGCTACACCTTC
TRBJ2-3 TRBV7-9 . . CASSSPPGGRGTTDTQYF TGTGCCAGCAGCTCCCCGCCCGGGGGGCGGGGGACCACAGATACGCAGTATTTT
TRBJ1-1 TRBV11-3 . once CASSFTLGREGAEAFF TGTGCCAGCAGCTTTACCCTCGGGAGGGAGGGCGCTGAAGCTTTCTTT
TRBJ2-5 TRBV28 TRBD1 . CASSLSVSGTGSQETQYF TGTGCCAGCAGTTTATCAGTATCCGGGACAGGGAGCCAAGAGACCCAGTACTTC
TRBJ2-1 TRBV7-9 TRBD2 . CASSRGTGTSGRNNEQFF TGTGCCAGCAGCCGAGGAACCGGGACTAGCGGGAGGAACAATGAGCAGTTCTTC
TRBJ2-7 TRBV5-6 . . CASSPRRRGFASSYEQYF TGTGCCAGCAGCCCGCGACGGAGGGGCTTCGCAAGCTCCTACGAGCAGTACTTC
TRBJ1-1 TRBV18 TRBD1 . CASSPPFPGGYTEAFF TGTGCCAGCTCACCACCGTTCCCAGGGGGCTACACTGAAGCTTTCTTT
TRBJ2-3 TRBV7-2 TRBD2 . CASSQLIAGAADTQYF TGTGCCAGCAGCCAGCTTATAGCGGGGGCCGCAGATACGCAGTATTTT
TRBJ1-6 TRBV21-1 . . CASSKDSGQTYNSPLHF TGTGCCAGCAGCAAAGATAGTGGGCAAACTTATAATTCACCCCTCCACTTT
TRBJ2-1 TRBV24-1 . . CATSEPGWWSYNEQFF TGTGCCACCAGTGAGCCAGGGTGGTGGTCCTACAATGAGCAGTTCTTC
TRBJ2-7 TRBV27 TRBD1 . CASSTRQGDYEQYF TGTGCCAGCAGTACACGACAGGGGGACTACGAGCAGTACTTC
TRBJ1-1 TRBV7-2 . . CASSFRRGNTEAFF TGTGCCAGCAGCTTTCGGAGGGGGAACACTGAAGCTTTCTTT
TRBJ1-1 TRBV5-1 . . CASSSRVQNTEAFF TGCGCCAGCAGCTCCCGGGTCCAGAACACTGAAGCTTTCTTT
TRBJ1-6 TRBV19 TRBD1 once CASSLTGGRSPLHF TGTGCCAGTAGTTTAACAGGGGGACGCTCACCCCTCCACTTT
TRBJ1-1 TRBV28 TRBD1 . CASTRGRDEAFF TGTGCCAGCACCAGGGGGCGGGATGAAGCTTTCTTT
TRBJ2-5 TRBV2 TRBD2 . CASTSSGVTETQYF TGTGCCAGCACCTCTAGCGGGGTCACAGAGACCCAGTACTTC
TRBJ2-5 TRBV6-6 TRBD1 . CASSRSGTGETQYF TGTGCCAGCAGTCGATCCGGGACAGGGGAGACCCAGTACTTC
TRBJ1-3 TRBV4-2 . . CASSQGRGQPSSGNTIYF TGTGCCAGCAGCCAAGGGCGAGGGCAGCCAAGCTCTGGAAACACCATATATTTT
TRBJ1-4 TRBV30 . once CAWSVGGVLEKLFF TGTGCCTGGAGTGTCGGGGGGGTTCTTGAAAAACTGTTTTTT
TRBJ1-2 TRBV12-3/TRBV12-4 . . CASTQRSNYGYTF TGTGCCAGCACCCAAAGGAGTAACTATGGCTACACCTTC
TRBJ1-3 TRBV6-6 TRBD1 . CASSGRTGESGNTIYF TGTGCCAGCAGCGGAAGGACAGGAGAGTCTGGAAACACCATATATTTT
TRBJ1-2 TRBV11-3 . . CASSLDRVYYGYTF TGTGCCAGCAGCTTAGATCGGGTTTACTATGGCTACACCTTC
TRBJ1-5 TRBV7-9 . . CASSLGTGGTPQHF TGTGCCAGCAGCTTAGGTACAGGCGGAACGCCCCAGCATTTT
TRBJ1-5 TRBV28 TRBD1 . CASSPPGAGTGNQPQHF TGTGCCAGCAGTCCCCCCGGGGCCGGGACAGGCAATCAGCCCCAGCATTTT
TRBJ2-3 TRBV5-4 TRBD1 . CASSPKMDRAMDTQYF TGTGCCAGCAGCCCTAAAATGGACAGGGCCATGGATACGCAGTATTTT
TRBJ1-1 TRBV28 . . CASSLLYTEAFF TGTGCCAGCAGTTTACTATACACTGAAGCTTTCTTT
TRBJ2-7 TRBV7-2 TRBD1 few CASSSQGAFYEQYF TGTGCCAGCAGCTCGCAGGGGGCATTCTACGAGCAGTACTTC
TRBJ2-7 TRBV4-1 . . CASSQDRSSGYEQYF TGCGCCAGCAGCCAAGATAGGAGTTCGGGCTACGAGCAGTACTTC
TRBJ1-1 TRBV6-6 . . CASSYWENQNTEAFF TGTGCCAGCAGTTACTGGGAGAATCAAAACACTGAAGCTTTCTTT
TRBJ1-6 TRBV10-3 . . CAISESRESPLHF TGTGCCATCAGTGAGTCGAGAGAGTCACCCCTCCACTTT
TRBJ2-5 TRBV25-1 TRBD2 . CASSDLGLAGGQETQYF TGTGCCAGCAGTGACCTGGGACTAGCGGGGGGGCAAGAGACCCAGTACTTC
TRBJ2-1 TRBV24-1 TRBD2 . CATSDKRGGINEQFF TGTGCCACCAGTGATAAGCGGGGGGGCATCAATGAGCAGTTCTTC
TRBJ1-2 TRBV5-4 . few CASSLFRSRYTNYGYTF TGTGCCAGCAGCTTGTTCAGGTCACGATACACTAACTATGGCTACACCTTC
TRBJ1-4 TRBV27 . . CASSITEVGLEKLFF TGTGCCAGCAGTATCACGGAGGTCGGATTGGAAAAACTGTTTTTT